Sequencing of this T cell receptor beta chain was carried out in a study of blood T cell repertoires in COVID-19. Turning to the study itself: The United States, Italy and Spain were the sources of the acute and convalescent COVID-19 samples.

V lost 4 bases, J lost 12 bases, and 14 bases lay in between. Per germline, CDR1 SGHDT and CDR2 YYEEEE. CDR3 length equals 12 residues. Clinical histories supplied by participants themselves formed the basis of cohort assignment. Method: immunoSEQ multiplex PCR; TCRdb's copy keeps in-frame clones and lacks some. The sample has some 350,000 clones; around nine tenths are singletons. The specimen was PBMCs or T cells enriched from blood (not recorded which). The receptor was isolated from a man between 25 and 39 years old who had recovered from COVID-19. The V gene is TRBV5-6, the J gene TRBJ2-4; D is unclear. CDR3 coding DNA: TGTGCCAGCAGCCTGGCCGCGCACAGTCAGTACTTC. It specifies CASSLAAHSQYF.